A single sample gave rise to the 30 T cell receptor beta chains below, sequenced in a study of radiotherapy plus CTLA-4 blockade in lung cancer. Repertoires were generated with immunoSEQ multiplex PCR, while TCRdb's copy carries only in-frame clones and drops some. The repertoire includes 30,000 or so clones, 70% of them detected once, and under 4.5% sits in the top ten. The sequenced sample was peripheral blood, obtained from a patient treated with radiotherapy plus ipilimumab. These receptors all come from a human donor with non-small cell lung cancer who had stable disease on radiotherapy plus ipilimumab.

The chain couples TRBV7-8 to TRBJ2-2; unclear D gene. V was pared by 2 bases and J by 0 bases, with 10 bases between. CDR3 length: 16 residues. The germline V gene encodes CDR1 SGHVS and CDR2 FQNEAQ. As DNA, the CDR3 is TGTGCCAGCAGCTTATCCAGAATCGCGAACACCGGGGAGCTGTTTTTT. Its protein product is CASSLSRIANTGELFF. The variable domain in full, with the rest retrieved from reference TRBV7-8 and TRBJ2-2, is GAGVSQSPRYKVAKRGQDVALRCDPISGHVSLFWYQQALGQGPEFLTYFQNEAQLDKSGLPSDRFFAERPEGSVSTLKIQRTQQEDSAVYLCASSLSRIANTGELFFGEGSRLTVL.

V is TRBV29-1 and J is TRBJ1-2; D unclear. This CDR3 is 13 amino acids long. V dropped 4 bases and J dropped 2 bases, with 11 bases sitting between them. The germline gives CDR1 SQVTM, CDR2 ANQGSEA. The CDR3 is CSVGGGMNYGYTF. The CDR3 nucleotides are TGCAGCGTTGGTGGAGGGATGAACTATGGCTACACCTTC.

V is TRBV7-3 and J is TRBJ2-6; tentative D call: TRBD1 (6 bases). The germline V gene encodes CDR1 SGHTA and CDR2 FQGTGA. This CDR3 contains 14 residues. Trimming took off 4 bases at V and 7 bases at J, with 11 bases between the two ends. DNA for the CDR3: TGTGCCAGCAGCTCGGCAGGGGCAGCCAACGTCCTGACTTTC. This translates into CASSSAGAANVLTF.

The genes are TRBV11-3 and TRBJ2-7, with 10 bases that match TRBD1. V shed 3 bases, J shed 4 bases, and the junction held 6 bases outside the gene matches. The CDR3 has 15 residues. Germline CDR1 and CDR2: SGHNT and YENEEA. CDR3 DNA: TGTGCCAGCAGCTTTCAGGAGGGACAGGGGTACGAGCAGTACTTC. This translates into CASSFQEGQGYEQYF.

The chain is built from TRBV5-6 and TRBJ1-3; D unclear. Deletions cut 3 bases from V and 0 bases from J, with 10 bases between. Germline CDR1 SGHDT, CDR2 YYEEEE. The CDR3 is 15 residues long. CDR3: CASSSMLFSGNTIYF. CDR3 bases: TGTGCCAGCAGCTCGATGCTCTTCTCTGGAAACACCATATATTTT.

This clone was found a few times. This chain links TRBV5-6 with TRBJ2-5; TRBD2 might be the D (5 bases). Trimming left V 4 bases short and J 1 base short, with 8 bases between. This CDR3 comprises 13 residues. Germline CDR1 reads SGHDT; CDR2 reads YYEEEE. DNA for the CDR3: TGTGCCAGCAGCCCGGACTTCCAAGAGACCCAGTACTTC. Encoded protein: CASSPDFQETQYF.

The chain recombines TRBV28 with TRBJ2-1; D might be TRBD2 (6 bases). CDR3 length: 14 amino acids. Between the trimmed V and J ends, which lost 6 bases and 2 bases, there was a span of 11 bases. Germline-derived CDR1 and CDR2 are MDHEN and SYDVKM. CDR3 sequence: CASRVSGAYNEQFF. The CDR3 nucleotides are TGTGCCAGCAGGGTATCGGGAGCCTACAATGAGCAGTTCTTC.

The rearrangement uses TRBV9 and TRBJ2-1, with TRBD2 matching 9 bases. The CDR3 is 14 amino acids. V lost 2 bases, J lost 7 bases, and 4 bases stayed unmatched. Germline CDR1 is SGDLS and CDR2 is YYNGEE. The CDR3, as DNA: TGTGCCAGCAGCGTTAGCGGGAGAGAAAATGAGCAGTTCTTC. This encodes CASSVSGRENEQFF.

The genes are TRBV29-1 and TRBJ1-5, with D hard to call. Trimming removed 0 bases at V and 7 bases at J, with 10 bases between. Germline V gives CDR1 SQVTM, CDR2 ANQGSEA. This CDR3 comprises 13 residues. The CDR3 sequence: CSVEDGLGQPQHF. CDR3 in DNA: TGCAGCGTTGAAGATGGGCTAGGACAGCCCCAGCATTTT.

The chain carries TRBV19 and TRBJ2-3; the D gene could be TRBD1 or TRBD2 (6 bases each). The CDR3 loop spans 15 amino acids. Germline lookup yields CDR1 LNHDA and CDR2 SQIVND (reference sequence). With 6 bases removed from V and 6 bases from J, the gap between germline ends came to 19 bases. The CDR3 bases are TGTGCCAGTAGCCCGAGGGGGGACGGGTGGGATACGCAGTATTTT. It encodes CASSPRGDGWDTQYF.

This sequence joins TRBV18 and TRBJ1-5; the match to TRBD1 covers 10 bases. This CDR3 is 15 amino acids long. CDR1 KGHSH and CDR2 LQKENI come from the germline V gene. The J segment lost 8 bases and the V segment lost 6 bases, leaving 10 bases of the junction unmatched. CDR3 DNA: TGTGCCAGCTCGACAGGGGGCGATTTTATGGAGCCCCAGCATTTT. Translation gives CASSTGGDFMEPQHF.

This rearrangement joins TRBV5-4 to TRBJ2-7; 9 positions match TRBD1. CDR3 size: 15 residues. Germline V gene data show CDR1 as SGHNT and CDR2 as YYREEE (reference sequence). V shed 4 bases, J shed 6 bases, and the junction held 11 bases outside the gene matches. Here the CDR3 DNA reads TGTGCCAGCAGCCGACCCGGGACAGGGTTCTCCGAGCAGTACTTC. This codes for CASSRPGTGFSEQYF.

V usage is TRBV7-9 and J usage is TRBJ2-5; possible D gene TRBD2, 5 bases. This CDR3 is built from 12 residues. CDR1 and CDR2 (germline): SEHNR, FQNEAQ (reference sequence). V gave up 10 bases and J gave up 7 bases, with 16 bases separating them. CDR3 loop: CATAPGEGTQYF. The DNA of the CDR3 is TGTGCCACCGCACCCGGTGAGGGGACCCAGTACTTC.

J is TRBJ2-1 and V is TRBV14; tentatively, D is TRBD1 or TRBD2 (5 bases each). CDR1 SGHDN and CDR2 FVKESK come from the germline V gene. The CDR3 sequence is 14 residues long. The V end lost 4 bases, the J end lost 3 bases, and 10 bases lay between the germline ends. The CDR3 reads CASSRGELYNEQFF. As DNA, the CDR3 is TGTGCCAGCAGCCGAGGGGAGCTCTACAATGAGCAGTTCTTC.

This chain uses TRBV7-3 with TRBJ2-5; a possible D gene is TRBD2 (6 bases). The germline V gene encodes CDR1 SGHTA and CDR2 FQGTGA. The CDR3 has 15 residues. Between the trimmed V and J ends, which lost 7 bases and 2 bases, there was a span of 17 bases. The chain's CDR3 is CASTLGAGRQETQYF. The CDR3 bases are TGTGCCAGCACCTTGGGAGCGGGTCGGCAAGAGACCCAGTACTTC.

The chain uses TRBV7-9 and TRBJ2-3; D is undetermined. The germline V gene encodes CDR1 SEHNR and CDR2 FQNEAQ (reference sequence). The CDR3 runs to 12 residues. The V end was cut by 8 bases, the J end by 0 bases, with 6 bases between. Written as DNA, the CDR3 is TGTGCCAGCGGGCGGAGCACAGATACGCAGTATTTT. Protein sequence: CASGRSTDTQYF.

This chain joins TRBV4-2 and TRBJ2-7; D may be TRBD1 (5 bases). Germline V gene lookup returns CDR1 LGHNA and CDR2 YNFKEQ. The CDR3 covers 16 residues. Trimming removed 4 bases from V and 6 bases from J, with 22 bases in between. The CDR3 DNA is TGTGCCAGCAGCCTTTCCTCGCTCGCGGACAACCTCGAGCAGTACTTC. Translated: CASSLSSLADNLEQYF.

The rearrangement uses TRBV7-9 and TRBJ1-5, with 10 positions matching TRBD1. The germline CDR1 and CDR2 sequences are SEHNR and FQNEAQ (reference sequence). This CDR3 contains 15 residues. With 5 bases clipped from V and 6 bases from J, the junction kept 7 bases outside the gene matches. CDR3 loop: CASSTMGQGLQPQHF. CDR3 in DNA: TGTGCCAGCAGCACAATGGGACAGGGGCTTCAGCCCCAGCATTTT.

The gene calls are TRBV9 and TRBJ2-3; TRBD2 matches 9 bases. V dropped 3 bases and J dropped 5; count of bases not matched to a gene: 4. The CDR3 has 14 amino acids. Germline V lookup: CDR1 SGDLS, CDR2 YYNGEE. CDR3 nucleotide sequence: TGTGCCAGCAGCGCCTTAGCGGGAGTAGATACGCAGTATTTT. Its protein is CASSALAGVDTQYF.

The chain links TRBV4-2 to TRBJ2-6; D may be TRBD1 or TRBD2 (5 bases each). Trimming left V 7 bases short and J 0 bases short, with 16 bases between. The germline gives CDR1 LGHNA, CDR2 YNFKEQ. CDR3 length equals 17 residues. CDR3 nucleotides: TGTGCCAGCAACCCCGGGACGGCTAACTCTGGGGCCAACGTCCTGACTTTC. Translated: CASNPGTANSGANVLTF.

This clone is a singleton in its sample. The chain combines TRBV10-3 with TRBJ2-6, with 9 bases lining up with TRBD1. This CDR3 contains 17 residues. V was pared by 6 bases and J by 0 bases, with 6 bases of the junction left unmatched. Germline CDR1 is ENHRY and CDR2 is SYGVKD. The chain's CDR3 is CAIRGGTGTSGANVLTF. CDR3 DNA sequence: TGTGCCATCAGGGGGGGGACAGGGACCTCTGGGGCCAACGTCCTGACTTTC.

The CDR3 DNA sequence: TGTGCCAGCAGCTTAGGTTCTAGCGGGAGCTACGAGCAGTACTTC. Translating it yields CASSLGSSGSYEQYF. The rearrangement uses TRBV11-2 and TRBJ2-7, with 10 bases identical to TRBD2. Germline V CDR1 and CDR2: SGHAT, FQNNGV. CDR3 length equals 15 residues. V lost 1 base to trimming and J lost 3 bases; unmatched junction nucleotides: 3. The full variable domain, rest sourced from reference TRBV11-2 and TRBJ2-7, is EAGVAQSPRYKIIEKRQSVAFWCNPISGHATLYWYQQILGQGPKLLIQFQNNGVVDDSQLPKDRFSAERLKGVDSTLKIQPAKLEDSAVYLCASSLGSSGSYEQYFGPGTRLTVT.

The chain combines TRBV27 with TRBJ2-7, with D perhaps TRBD1 (5 bases). V lost 4 bases, J lost 9 bases, and 22 bases lay in between. The CDR3 contains 15 residues. Germline loops: CDR1 MNHEY, CDR2 SMNVEV (reference sequence). CDR3 in amino acids: CASSSLDNRGPRQYF. The CDR3 coding sequence is TGTGCCAGCAGTTCCTTGGACAATCGCGGTCCGCGGCAGTACTTC.

This clone was picked up one time. J is TRBJ2-7 and V is TRBV28, with D possibly matching TRBD2 (5 bases). There are 14 residues in the CDR3. Germline V gene sequence: CDR1 MDHEN, CDR2 SYDVKM. Trimming took 8 bases from V and 5 from J, leaving 19 bases between them. The CDR3: CASLEPSYGDEQYF. In nucleotides, the CDR3 is TGTGCCAGCCTGGAACCGAGCTACGGGGACGAGCAGTACTTC.

The chain couples TRBV18 to TRBJ2-7, with D maybe TRBD1 (5 bases). The CDR3 totals 13 residues. Trimming left V 2 bases short and J 6 bases short, with 11 bases between. In germline, CDR1 is KGHSH, CDR2 LQKENI. For the CDR3, the DNA is TGTGCCAGCTCACCAAAAGGGGCAACCGAGCAGTACTTC. It translates to CASSPKGATEQYF. The whole variable domain, remainder taken from reference TRBV18 and TRBJ2-7, is NAGVMQNPRHLVRRRGQEARLRCSPMKGHSHVYWYRQLPEEGLKFMVYLQKENIIDESGMPKERFSAEFPKEGPSILRIQQVVRGDSAAYFCASSPKGATEQYFGPGTRLTVT.

This clone is medium-sized (0.01 to 0.1%) within its sample. The CDR3 nucleotides read TGTGCCAGCAGCCCTACGGGGAACACCGGGGAGCTGTTTTTT. It encodes CASSPTGNTGELFF. The chain carries TRBV9 and TRBJ2-2; D call uncertain. The CDR3 runs to 14 residues. The germline V and J ends were trimmed by 4 bases and 1 base, with 8 bases remaining between them. CDR1 is SGDLS, CDR2 YYNGEE, per germline.

V and J are TRBV18 and TRBJ2-3; D remains unclear. Trimming shortened V by 3 bases and J by 4 bases, and 11 bases separated the two germline ends. This CDR3 region has 14 residues. CDR1 is KGHSH and CDR2 is LQKENI in the germline V gene. The CDR3 coding sequence is TGTGCCAGCTCACCCGTAGAAGGCGCAGATACGCAGTATTTT. This encodes CASSPVEGADTQYF.

The gene calls are TRBV6-4 and TRBJ2-2, with D perhaps matching TRBD1 (6 bases). Germline loops: CDR1 MRHNA, CDR2 SNTAGT. There are 14 residues in the CDR3. Deletions cut 4 bases from V and 4 bases from J, with 10 bases between. The CDR3 DNA reads as TGTGCCAGCAGTGCCCAGGGGAGCACCGGGGAGCTGTTTTTT. Translation gives CASSAQGSTGELFF.

This clone was seen just once. The chain joins TRBV7-2 to TRBJ2-3; 11 positions agree with TRBD2. The ends lost 4 bases at V and 0 bases at J; junction bases unmatched: 6. This CDR3 contains 17 residues. Germline lookup yields CDR1 SGHTA and CDR2 FQGNSA. Here the CDR3 reads CASSSLTSGKSTDTQYF. The CDR3 DNA follows: TGTGCCAGCAGCTCATTGACTAGCGGGAAAAGCACAGATACGCAGTATTTT.

The table lists this clone with a count of one. V and J are TRBV13 and TRBJ2-3, with 9 positions matching TRBD2. The V gene end was trimmed by 1 base and the J gene end by 2 bases; junction bases not matched to a gene: 4. The length of the CDR3 is 16 residues. The germline gives CDR1 PRHDT, CDR2 FYEKMQ (reference sequence). The CDR3 DNA reads TGTGCCAGCAGCTTAGAGGGCGGGAGGGCCACAGATACGCAGTATTTT. Amino acids: CASSLEGGRATDTQYF.